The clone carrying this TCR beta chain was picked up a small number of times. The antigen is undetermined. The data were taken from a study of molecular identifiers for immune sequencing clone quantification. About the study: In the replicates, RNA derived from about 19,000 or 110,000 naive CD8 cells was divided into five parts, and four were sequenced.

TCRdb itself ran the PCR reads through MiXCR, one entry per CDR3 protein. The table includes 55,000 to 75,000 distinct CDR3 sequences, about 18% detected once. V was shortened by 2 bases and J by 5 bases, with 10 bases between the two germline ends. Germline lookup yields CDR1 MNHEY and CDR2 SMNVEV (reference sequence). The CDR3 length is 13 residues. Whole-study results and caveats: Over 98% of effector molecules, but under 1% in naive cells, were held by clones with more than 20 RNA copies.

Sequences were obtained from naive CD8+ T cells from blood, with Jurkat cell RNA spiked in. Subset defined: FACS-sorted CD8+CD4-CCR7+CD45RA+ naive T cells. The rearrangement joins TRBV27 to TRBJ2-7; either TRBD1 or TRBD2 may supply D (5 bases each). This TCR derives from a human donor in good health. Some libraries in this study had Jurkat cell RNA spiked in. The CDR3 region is CASSLMGRDEQYF. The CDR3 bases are TGTGCCAGCAGTTTAATGGGGCGGGACGAGCAGTACTTC.